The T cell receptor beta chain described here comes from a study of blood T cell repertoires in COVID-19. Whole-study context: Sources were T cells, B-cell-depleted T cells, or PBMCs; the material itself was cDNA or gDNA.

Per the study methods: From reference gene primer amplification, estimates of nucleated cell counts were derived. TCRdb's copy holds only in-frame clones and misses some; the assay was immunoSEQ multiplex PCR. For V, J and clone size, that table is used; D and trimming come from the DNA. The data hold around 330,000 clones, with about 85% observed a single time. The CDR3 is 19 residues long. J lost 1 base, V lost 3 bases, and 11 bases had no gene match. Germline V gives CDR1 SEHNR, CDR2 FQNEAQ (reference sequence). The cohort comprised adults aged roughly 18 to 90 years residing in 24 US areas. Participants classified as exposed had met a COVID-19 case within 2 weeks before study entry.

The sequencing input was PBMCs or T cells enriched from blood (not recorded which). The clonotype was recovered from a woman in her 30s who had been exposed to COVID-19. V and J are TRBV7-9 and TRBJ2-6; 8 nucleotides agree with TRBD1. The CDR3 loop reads CASSFPKIQGDSGANVLTF. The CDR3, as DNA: TGTGCCAGCAGCTTTCCAAAGATACAGGGGGATTCTGGGGCCAACGTCCTGACTTTC. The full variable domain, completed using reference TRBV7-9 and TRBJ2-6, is DTGVSQNPRHKITKRGQNVTFRCDPISEHNRLYWYRQTLGQGPEFLTYFQNEAQLEKSRLLSDRFSAERPKGSFSTLEIQRTEQGDSAMYLCASSFPKIQGDSGANVLTFGAGSRLTVL.